This T cell receptor beta chain was retrieved from a study of CD4 T cells in relation to SARS-CoV-2 and coronaviruses. Study information: ViraFEST: approximately 10-day antigen culture of PBMCs, then TCR beta CDR3 sequencing.

Profiling relied on immunoSEQ multiplex PCR, and the TCRdb table lists in-frame clones only, not all of them. The data contain roughly 30,000 clones, roughly 72% of them singletons. Comment on this clone: Antigen specificity is unknown.

The unexposed donors gave CD4+ T cells in about 2010-2018, prior to COVID-19. The cells were cultured for less than twelve days before CD4+ T cells were isolated. As cell numbers allowed, unexposed-donor CD4+ T cells faced SARS-CoV-2 S/N and four cold-coronavirus spikes. General study results and limits: Crossreactivity was assessed only for spike protein, not other viral proteins.

What was sequenced was CD4+ T cells from PBMCs, cultured in vitro. The receptor comes from a human donor in good health.

The CDR3 DNA is TGTGCCAGCAGTTTTACAGGGGACACCATATATTTT. Translating gives CASSFTGDTIYF. The chain couples TRBV12-3 or TRBV12-4 to TRBJ1-3, with 7 bases lining up with TRBD1. The CDR3 loop spans 12 amino acids. Losses at the gene ends were 3 bases for V and 8 bases for J; bases not matched to a gene: 1.